This entry concerns a single T cell receptor beta chain. As yet, its antigen is unknown. There are 14 residues in the CDR3. The germline V gene has CDR1 SNHLY and CDR2 FYNNEI. Trimming cost V 7 bases and J 0 bases, with 12 bases left between them. The sample belongs to a study of OX40 agonist ivuxolimab in advanced cancers. Study observations and caveats: There were also nonresponders showing low normalized T-cell clonal expansion. Within 6 weeks, CD4+ and CD8+ blood T cells expanded clonally at 0.1 to 3.0 mg/kg.

Profiled with immunoSEQ multiplex PCR; TCRdb holds only in-frame clones, not every one. The sample lists tens of thousands of clones; 87% were seen once. This chain links TRBV2 with TRBJ1-1; TRBD1 might be the D (5 bases). Sequenced material: CD4+ or CD8+ T cells sorted from blood, taken in a trial of the OX40 agonist ivuxolimab. This TCR was sampled from an adult with an advanced solid tumor such as melanoma, head and neck, liver or kidney cancer. CDR3 sequence: CASTARVMNTEAFF. The CDR3 region has the DNA TGTGCCAGCACGGCCAGGGTCATGAACACTGAAGCTTTCTTT.